The next 28 T cell receptor beta chains were all read from a single sample in a study of blood T cell repertoires in COVID-19. Assay used: immunoSEQ multiplex PCR; TCRdb lists only in-frame clones, some missing. The repertoire has roughly 60,000 clones, approximately 88% of them found once; the top ten carry 9.5% to 13%. Source material: peripheral blood. The receptors here all came from a man aged 25 to 40 with COVID-19, enrolled during active disease.

The chain is built from TRBV27 and TRBJ2-7; 8 positions agree with TRBD2. The trim removed 8 bases at V and 5 bases at J, leaving 17 bases unmatched. Germline lookup yields CDR1 MNHEY and CDR2 SMNVEV (reference sequence). There are 16 residues in the CDR3. The CDR3: CASAFLLAGTLDEQYF. The CDR3 coding sequence is TGTGCCAGCGCTTTCCTCTTAGCGGGAACTTTAGACGAGCAGTACTTC.

This CDR3 is CASLRRGYSNQPQHF. CDR3 in DNA: TGTGCCAGCCTCAGGCGGGGTTATAGCAATCAGCCCCAGCATTTT. V and J are TRBV2 and TRBJ1-5; D is unclear. This CDR3 spans 15 amino acids. The germline V and J ends were trimmed by 8 bases and 0 bases, with 14 bases remaining between them. Germline assignment: CDR1 SNHLY and CDR2 FYNNEI.

V is TRBV3-1 (or the pseudogene TRBV3-2) and J is TRBJ2-3, with D perhaps TRBD2 (6 bases). Germline CDR1 LGHDT, CDR2 YNNKEL (reference sequence). V lost 0 bases to trimming and J lost 6 bases, with 13 bases between them. This CDR3 is 15 amino acids long. CDR3 protein: CASSQEALAADTQYF. The CDR3 region has the DNA TGTGCCAGCAGCCAAGAAGCACTAGCTGCCGATACGCAGTATTTT.

The chain joins TRBV19 to TRBJ1-2; 12 bases fit TRBD1. This CDR3 contains 14 residues. Germline CDR1 and CDR2: LNHDA and SQIVND (reference sequence). V shed 6 bases, J shed 8 bases, and the junction held 7 bases outside the gene matches. CDR3 amino acids: CASSWGQGADGYTF. Here the CDR3 DNA reads TGTGCCAGTAGCTGGGGACAGGGGGCGGACGGCTACACCTTC.

The chain uses TRBV6-5 and TRBJ1-4, with 7 nucleotides matching TRBD1. The CDR3 covers 13 residues. Trimming removed 6 bases from V and 7 bases from J; junction bases left unmatched: 5. The germline V gene encodes CDR1 MNHEY and CDR2 SVGAGI. Here the CDR3 DNA reads TGTGCCAGCAGGTATAGGGGGCGTGAAAAACTGTTTTTT. The encoded protein is CASRYRGREKLFF.

As to this clone: The junction does not match germline at one end; this may be a read error. The V gene is TRBV27, the J gene TRBJ2-2, with TRBD2 identical over 10 bases. CDR3 size: 16 residues. Germline V gene sequence: CDR1 MNHEY, CDR2 SMNVEV (reference sequence). The CDR3 sequence: CASRLLAGINTGELFF. The CDR3 DNA sequence: TGTGCCAGCCGTTTACTAGCGGGGATTAACACCGGGGAGCTGTTTTTT.

The chain carries TRBV7-2 and TRBJ1-2; 7 bases map to TRBD1. Germline CDR1 is SGHTA and CDR2 is FQGNSA. The V gene end was trimmed by 5 bases and the J gene end by 8 bases; junction bases not matched to a gene: 11. CDR3 length: 14 residues. The chain's CDR3 is CASSARTGFRGYTF. CDR3 sequence (DNA): TGTGCCAGCAGCGCCCGGACAGGATTTAGGGGCTACACCTTC.

In DNA form, the CDR3 reads TGTGCCTGGAGCCCGGGGAGCTCCTACAATGAGCAGTTCTTC. This gives the protein CAWSPGSSYNEQFF. V is TRBV30 and J is TRBJ2-1; maybe TRBD2 (5 bases). The CDR3 loop spans 14 amino acids. In germline, CDR1 is GTSNPN, CDR2 SVGIG (reference sequence). V was shortened by 3 bases and J by 0 bases, with 9 bases between the two germline ends.

This clone has a single count. The gene calls are TRBV6-4 and TRBJ2-3; 7 bases align to TRBD2. The ends lost 4 bases at V and 4 bases at J; junction bases unmatched: 8. Germline CDR1 and CDR2: MRHNA and SNTAGT. The CDR3 is 15 amino acids. CDR3 DNA sequence: TGTGCCAGCAGTGCGTATGCGGGAGACGCAGATACGCAGTATTTT. Translation: CASSAYAGDADTQYF.

The chain carries TRBV12-5 and TRBJ1-1; no clear D. The CDR3 runs to 13 residues. Germline CDR1 is LGHNT and CDR2 is FRNRAP. Trimming left V 1 base short and J 8 bases short, with 11 bases between. The CDR3 reads CASGLGTAGEAFF. The CDR3 DNA reads TGTGCTAGTGGTTTGGGGACGGCGGGAGAAGCTTTCTTT.

The V and J genes are TRBV18 and TRBJ2-5; 7 positions match TRBD2. The ends lost 3 bases at V and 1 base at J; junction bases unmatched: 5. The CDR3 runs 15 residues. Germline V CDR1 and CDR2: KGHSH, LQKENI. CDR3 protein: CASSPSGLSQETQYF. CDR3 nucleotides: TGTGCCAGCTCACCCTCGGGACTATCCCAAGAGACCCAGTACTTC.

This chain connects TRBV19 to TRBJ2-1, with 12 bases that match TRBD2. Trimming cost V 6 bases and J 6 bases; bases outside gene matches: 6. Germline lookup yields CDR1 LNHDA and CDR2 SQIVND (reference sequence). This CDR3 is built from 15 residues. The CDR3 coding sequence is TGTGCCAGTAGCCTGGGACTAGCGGGCCGCAATGAGCAGTTCTTC. It is translated as CASSLGLAGRNEQFF.

J is TRBJ2-1 and V is TRBV11-2; 7 bases fit TRBD1. The CDR3 is made up of 14 amino acids. Per germline, CDR1 SGHAT and CDR2 FQNNGV. The J segment lost 4 bases and the V segment lost 4 bases, leaving 4 bases of the junction unmatched. The CDR3 nucleotides are TGTGCCAGCAGCTCCCTGACAGGGTACAATGAGCAGTTCTTC. Its protein product is CASSSLTGYNEQFF.

This clone is a singleton in its sample. The V call is TRBV28, the J call TRBJ2-2; weak D call: TRBD1 (5 bases). CDR1 MDHEN and CDR2 SYDVKM come from the germline V gene. V lost 5 bases and J 9 bases, leaving 10 bases between the germline ends. The CDR3 contains 12 residues. This CDR3 is CASSIQGRELFF. CDR3 in DNA: TGTGCCAGCAGTATTCAGGGTAGGGAGCTGTTTTTT.

The chain joins TRBV18 to TRBJ1-2; 8 nucleotides line up with TRBD1. Unmatched junction bases numbered 14, after V lost 6 bases and J lost 8 bases. The CDR3 is 15 amino acids. Germline V CDR1 and CDR2: KGHSH, LQKENI. This CDR3 is CASSPTGQGGEGYTF. In DNA form, the CDR3 reads TGTGCCAGCTCCCCTACAGGACAGGGCGGGGAAGGCTACACCTTC.

The V and J genes are TRBV15 and TRBJ1-1; 7 positions match TRBD1. Per the germline V gene, CDR1 is LNHNV and CDR2 is YYDKDF (reference sequence). This CDR3 contains 15 residues. Germline trimming cut 2 bases from V and 4 bases from J; bases unmatched to any gene: 7. CDR3 DNA sequence: TGTGCCACCAGCAGACCCCCGGCAGGGGGCACTGAAGCTTTCTTT. Amino acids: CATSRPPAGGTEAFF.

The rearrangement joins TRBV6-5 to TRBJ2-7, with a possible D match to TRBD1 (6 bases). This CDR3 has 14 residues. V was trimmed by 6 bases and J by 3 bases, leaving 15 bases between them. Per the germline V gene, CDR1 is MNHEY and CDR2 is SVGAGI. CDR3 sequence reads: CASSSGESGYEQYF. Written as DNA, the CDR3 is TGTGCCAGCAGCTCAGGGGAGTCGGGCTACGAGCAGTACTTC.

The V call is TRBV7-9, the J call TRBJ1-2; D might be TRBD1 (6 bases). V was clipped by 3 bases and J by 7 bases, with 12 bases between them. CDR1 SEHNR and CDR2 FQNEAQ come from the germline V gene (reference sequence). CDR3 length: 13 amino acids. The CDR3 DNA is TGTGCCAGCAGCTTTGGGGGGGCTGGTGGCTACACCTTC. Its translation is CASSFGGAGGYTF.

This clone was counted between two and nine times. The gene calls are TRBV3-1 (or the pseudogene TRBV3-2) and TRBJ1-2; no definite D call. Trimming pared 0 bases from V and 4 bases from J, leaving 15 bases between. The CDR3 is 16 amino acids. Germline CDR1 reads LGHDT; CDR2 reads YNNKEL (reference sequence). The CDR3: CASSQDLHARGYGYTF. Written as DNA, the CDR3 is TGTGCCAGCAGCCAAGATCTTCACGCCCGGGGCTATGGCTACACCTTC.

This chain joins TRBV12-5 and TRBJ1-1, with a possible D match to TRBD1 (5 bases). Germline CDR1 reads LGHNT; CDR2 reads FRNRAP. The V and J ends lost 0 bases and 5 bases respectively, with 7 bases between them. The CDR3 length is 13 residues. Written as DNA, the CDR3 is TGTGCTAGTGGTTTGGTGGGGCGAACTGAAGCTTTCTTT. It specifies CASGLVGRTEAFF.

This chain links TRBV5-1 with TRBJ1-5, with 7 nucleotides matching TRBD1. Unmatched junction bases numbered 11, after V lost 3 bases and J lost 11 bases. The V gene's germline CDR1 is SGHRS and CDR2 YFSETQ. CDR3 length equals 14 residues. The CDR3 here is CASSWNGQDGAQHF. In nucleotides, the CDR3 is TGCGCCAGCAGCTGGAACGGACAGGACGGGGCCCAGCATTTT.

As regards this clone: One base away lies a much larger clone, so this may be a sequencing read error. The chain links TRBV6-1 to TRBJ1-1, with D possibly TRBD1 on 5 matching bases. The CDR3 is made up of 13 amino acids. V was trimmed by 2 bases and J by 1 base, leaving 5 bases between them. CDR1 is MNHNS and CDR2 is SASEGT in the germline V gene. The CDR3 nucleotides are TGTGCCAGCAGTGAACAGGGGAACACTGAAGCTTTCTTT. Protein sequence: CASSEQGNTEAFF.

This clone was observed a single time. V and J are TRBV5-1 and TRBJ2-1; a possible D gene is TRBD1 (6 bases). The CDR3 sequence is 12 residues long. The germline V gene encodes CDR1 SGHRS and CDR2 YFSETQ. The V gene lost 2 bases and the J gene lost 7 bases, with 7 bases spanning the gap. CDR3 protein: CASSFRGNEQFF. The CDR3 nucleotides are TGCGCCAGCAGCTTCAGGGGAAATGAGCAGTTCTTC.

The chain uses TRBV18 and TRBJ1-1, with 8 bases aligning to TRBD1. V lost 4 bases, J lost 4 bases, and 5 bases stayed unmatched. Germline V gives CDR1 KGHSH, CDR2 LQKENI. This CDR3 spans 14 amino acids. The CDR3 nucleotides are TGTGCCAGCTCACGGGTGGGACAGGTCACTGAAGCTTTCTTT. The encoded protein is CASSRVGQVTEAFF.

This chain joins TRBV6-6 and TRBJ2-7; 9 nucleotides align to TRBD1. Per the germline V gene, CDR1 is MNHNY and CDR2 is SVGAGI (reference sequence). Trimming cost V 7 bases and J 3 bases; bases outside gene matches: 4. The CDR3 has 13 residues. DNA for the CDR3: TGTGCCAGCAAACCGGGACAGGGCTACGAGCAGTACTTC. Translating it yields CASKPGQGYEQYF.

The chain is built from TRBV28 and TRBJ1-5; D ambiguous. The CDR3 has 17 amino acids. Germline lookup yields CDR1 MDHEN and CDR2 SYDVKM. Trimming shortened V by 5 bases and J by 10 bases, and 27 bases separated the two germline ends. In nucleotides, the CDR3 is TGTGCCAGCAGTCCCCCGAGGCTGCTTGCAGCGCCAAGCCCCCAGCATTTT. This codes for CASSPPRLLAAPSPQHF.

The chain employs TRBV24-1 and TRBJ2-5; maybe TRBD1 (5 bases). V was clipped by 6 bases and J by 4 bases, with 14 bases between them. This CDR3 contains 14 residues. The germline V gene encodes CDR1 KGHDR and CDR2 SFDVKD. The CDR3 DNA follows: TGTGCCACCAGTAGCAGGGTAGGTGGAGAGACCCAGTACTTC. This translates into CATSSRVGGETQYF.

The J gene is TRBJ2-1, the V gene TRBV6-6; 8 nucleotides match TRBD1. The CDR3 extends over 13 amino acids. V dropped 9 bases and J dropped 4; count of bases not matched to a gene: 5. Germline values: CDR1 MNHNY, CDR2 SVGAGI (reference sequence). The CDR3 bases are TGTGCCAGTGGACAGGGAGTGTACAATGAGCAGTTCTTC. It yields the protein CASGQGVYNEQFF.